This T cell receptor (beta chain) was recorded in a study of spatial heterogeneity in lung cancer. A single record per CDR3 protein comes from TCRdb applying MiXCR to the 5' RACE reads. The table lists tens of thousands of distinct CDR3 sequences, about an eighth of them singletons. The germline CDR1 and CDR2 sequences are SGHTA and FQGNSA. This CDR3 has 14 amino acids. The time point denotes: sample taken at primary tumor resection. Patients with untreated early-stage non-small cell lung cancer, numbering 72, were the donors. This clonotype has just a few counts. At one end the junction does not follow the germline gene, possibly because of a read error.

The J gene is TRBJ2-1, the V gene TRBV7-2; TRBD2 matches 13 bases. The receptor was isolated from a male donor with early-stage non-small cell lung cancer. The sample here was PBMCs, taken at surgery. The CDR3 DNA reads as TGTGCCAGCAGCACAACCTGGACTAGCGGGAGTTATTGGTTC. Protein: CASSTTWTSGSYWF.